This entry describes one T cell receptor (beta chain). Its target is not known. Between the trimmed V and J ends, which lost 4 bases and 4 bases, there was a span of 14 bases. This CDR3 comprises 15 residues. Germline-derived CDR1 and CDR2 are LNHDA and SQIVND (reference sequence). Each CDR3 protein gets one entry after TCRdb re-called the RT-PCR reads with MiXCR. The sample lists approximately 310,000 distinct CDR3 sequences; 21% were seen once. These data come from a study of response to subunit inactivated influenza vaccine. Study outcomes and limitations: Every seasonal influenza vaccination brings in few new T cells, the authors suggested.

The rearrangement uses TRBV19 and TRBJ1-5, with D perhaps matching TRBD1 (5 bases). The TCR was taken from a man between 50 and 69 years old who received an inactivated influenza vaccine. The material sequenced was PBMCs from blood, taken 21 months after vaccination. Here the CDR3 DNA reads TGTGCCAGTAGTACAGACAGTTTCTGGAATCAGCCCCAGCATTTT. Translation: CASSTDSFWNQPQHF.